These T cell receptor beta chains were read from a single sample in a study of T-cell memory formation after mild COVID-19. MiXCR was run by TCRdb on the 5' RACE reads, yielding one entry per CDR3 protein. The sample lists about 470,000 distinct CDR3 sequences, 18% seen once, with around 12% in the top ten. Sequencing was carried out using PBMCs or a T cell subset sorted from them (not recorded which). The receptors originated from an adult woman who had mild COVID-19 (a few samples of this study predate the infection). Cell type and time point are not known. Each CDR3 is given with its conserved first and last residue. The order of the fields is V gene, CDR3 protein.

>TRBV9
CASSVKGGDEQYF
>TRBV30
CAGTTGRLRNSPLHF
>TRBV10-3
CAISQARESYEQYF
>TRBV7-8
CASSPKGGIYNEQFF
>TRBV5-1
CASSLVQGLDTDTQYF
>TRBV21-1
CASSKDVDLAGGKHEQYF
>TRBV5-1
CASSPRVGGSQETQYF
>TRBV3-1
CASSQPTNYGYTF
>TRBV12-3/TRBV12-4
CASRESGTEAFF
>TRBV5-6
CASSPRGSDTQYF
>TRBV9
CASSFRDRALGNTIYF
>TRBV5-1
CASSQGLAGTYEQYF
>TRBV27
CASRRLDRGPWTDTQYF
>TRBV15
CATSRDVSSYEQYF
>TRBV5-8
CASSLGGLAGIDNEQFF
>TRBV30
CAWSVSSNSPLHF
>TRBV19
CASKKAGVYNEQFF
>TRBV18
CASSPSLGDEQYF
>TRBV20-1
CSAPTPGTSYNSPLHF
>TRBV12-3/TRBV12-4
CASTDRGNYGYTF